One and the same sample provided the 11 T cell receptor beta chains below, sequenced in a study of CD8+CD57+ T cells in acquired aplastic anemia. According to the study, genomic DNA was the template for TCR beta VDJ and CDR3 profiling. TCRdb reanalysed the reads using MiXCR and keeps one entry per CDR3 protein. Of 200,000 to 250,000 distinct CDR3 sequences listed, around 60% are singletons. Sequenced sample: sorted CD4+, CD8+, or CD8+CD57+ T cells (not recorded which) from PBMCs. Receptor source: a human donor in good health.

The chain's CDR3 is CATSSETGRGGQPQHF. CDR3 sequence (DNA): TGTGCCACCAGTTCGGAAACAGGGAGGGGCGGTCAGCCCCAGCATTTT. This sequence joins TRBV24-1 and TRBJ1-5; the D gene is possibly TRBD1 (6 bases). Germline CDR1 reads KGHDR; CDR2 reads SFDVKD. Trimming pared 6 bases from V and 6 bases from J, leaving 20 bases between. The CDR3 consists of 16 residues.

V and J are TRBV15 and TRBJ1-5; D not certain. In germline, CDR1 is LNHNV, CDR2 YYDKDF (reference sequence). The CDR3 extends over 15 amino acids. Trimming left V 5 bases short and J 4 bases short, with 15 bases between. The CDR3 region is CATSGPGFLNQPQHF. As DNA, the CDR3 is TGTGCCACCAGCGGCCCGGGCTTTCTAAATCAGCCCCAGCATTTT.

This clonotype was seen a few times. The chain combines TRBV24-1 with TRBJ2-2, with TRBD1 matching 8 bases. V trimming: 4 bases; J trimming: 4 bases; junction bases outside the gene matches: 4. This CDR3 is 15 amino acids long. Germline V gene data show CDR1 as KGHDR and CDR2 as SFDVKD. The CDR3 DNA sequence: TGTGCCACCAGTGACAGGGGGCAGAGCACCGGGGAGCTGTTTTTT. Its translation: CATSDRGQSTGELFF.

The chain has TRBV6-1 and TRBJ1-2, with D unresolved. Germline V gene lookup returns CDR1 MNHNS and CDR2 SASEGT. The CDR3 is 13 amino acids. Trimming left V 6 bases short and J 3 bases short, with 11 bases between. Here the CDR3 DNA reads TGTGCCAGCAGGATACACCGCGACTATGGCTACACCTTC. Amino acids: CASRIHRDYGYTF.

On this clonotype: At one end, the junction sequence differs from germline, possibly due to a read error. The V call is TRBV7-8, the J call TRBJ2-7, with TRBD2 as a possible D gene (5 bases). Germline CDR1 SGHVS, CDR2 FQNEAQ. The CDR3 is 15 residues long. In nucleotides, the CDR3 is TGCGCCAGCAGCCAAGATTCCGGGAACAACTACGAGCAGTACTTC. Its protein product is CASSQDSGNNYEQYF.

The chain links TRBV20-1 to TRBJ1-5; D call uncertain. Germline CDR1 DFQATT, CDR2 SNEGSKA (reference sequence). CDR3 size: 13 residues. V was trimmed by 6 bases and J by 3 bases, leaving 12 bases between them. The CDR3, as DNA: TGCAGTGCACCTGTCGGCAACAATCAGCCCCAGCATTTT. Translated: CSAPVGNNQPQHF.

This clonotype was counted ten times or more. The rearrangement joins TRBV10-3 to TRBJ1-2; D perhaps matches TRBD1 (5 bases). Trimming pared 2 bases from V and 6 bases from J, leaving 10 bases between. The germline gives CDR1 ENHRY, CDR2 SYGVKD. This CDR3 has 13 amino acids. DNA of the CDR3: TGTGCCATCAGTGAGGGGGCTGGGCATGGCTACACCTTC. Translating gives CAISEGAGHGYTF.

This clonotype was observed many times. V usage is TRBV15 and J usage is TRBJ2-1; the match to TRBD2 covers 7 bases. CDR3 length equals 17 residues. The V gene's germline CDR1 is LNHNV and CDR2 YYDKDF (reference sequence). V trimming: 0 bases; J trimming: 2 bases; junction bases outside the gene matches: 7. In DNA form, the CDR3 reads TGTGCCACCAGCAGAGATCGGAGCGGGATTACCTACAATGAGCAGTTCTTC. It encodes CATSRDRSGITYNEQFF.

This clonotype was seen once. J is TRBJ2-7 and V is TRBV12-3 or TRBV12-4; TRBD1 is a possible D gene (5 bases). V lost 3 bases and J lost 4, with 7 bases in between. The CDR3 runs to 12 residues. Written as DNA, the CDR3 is TGTGCCAGCAGTTTCAAGGGGTACGAGCAGTACTTC. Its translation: CASSFKGYEQYF.

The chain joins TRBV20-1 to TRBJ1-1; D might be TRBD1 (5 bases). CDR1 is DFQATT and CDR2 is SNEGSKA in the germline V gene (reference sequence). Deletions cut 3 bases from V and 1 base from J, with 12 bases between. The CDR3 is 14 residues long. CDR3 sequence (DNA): TGCAGTGCTAGTGTTGGCGGGGCGAACACTGAAGCTTTCTTT. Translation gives CSASVGGANTEAFF.

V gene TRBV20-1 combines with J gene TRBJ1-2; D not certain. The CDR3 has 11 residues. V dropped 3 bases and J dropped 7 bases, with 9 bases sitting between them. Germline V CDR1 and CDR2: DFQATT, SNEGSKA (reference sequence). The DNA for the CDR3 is TGCAGTGCTAGCACTAAGGGTGGCTACACCTTC. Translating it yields CSASTKGGYTF.